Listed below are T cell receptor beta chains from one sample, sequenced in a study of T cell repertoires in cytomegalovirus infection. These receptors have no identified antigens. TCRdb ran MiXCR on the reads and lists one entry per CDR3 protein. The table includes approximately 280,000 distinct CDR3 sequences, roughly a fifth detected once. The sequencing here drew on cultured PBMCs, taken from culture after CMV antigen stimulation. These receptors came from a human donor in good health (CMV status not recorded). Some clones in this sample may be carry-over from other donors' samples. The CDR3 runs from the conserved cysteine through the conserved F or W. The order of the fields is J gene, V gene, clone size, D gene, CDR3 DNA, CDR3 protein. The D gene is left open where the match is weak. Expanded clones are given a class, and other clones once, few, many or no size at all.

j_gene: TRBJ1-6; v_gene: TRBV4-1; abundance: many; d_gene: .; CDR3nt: TGCGCCAGCAGCCGTTCAGGGAGTATCAATTCACCCCTCCACTTT; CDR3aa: CASSRSGSINSPLHF
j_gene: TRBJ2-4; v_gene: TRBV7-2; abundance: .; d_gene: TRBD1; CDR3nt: TGTGCCAGCAGCTCTAGGACAGGGTCGGATATACAGTACTTC; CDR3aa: CASSSRTGSDIQYF
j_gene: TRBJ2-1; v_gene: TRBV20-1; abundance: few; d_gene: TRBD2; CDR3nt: TGCAGTGTTCGCGGGAGTACGGATGAGCAGTTCTTC; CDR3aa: CSVRGSTDEQFF
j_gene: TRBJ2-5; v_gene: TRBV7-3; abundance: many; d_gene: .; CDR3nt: TGTGCCAGCAGCCTTGGGGGGATGGCACAAGAGACCCAGTACTTC; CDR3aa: CASSLGGMAQETQYF
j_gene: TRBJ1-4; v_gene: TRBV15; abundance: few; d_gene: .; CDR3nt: TGTGCCACCAGCAGAGAGTTCCAGGGTCGCAATGAAAAACTGTTTTTT; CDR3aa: CATSREFQGRNEKLFF
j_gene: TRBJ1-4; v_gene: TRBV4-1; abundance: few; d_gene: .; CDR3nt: TGCGCCAGCAGCCAGAATTCGGACATTGCAACTAATGAAAAACTGTTTTTT; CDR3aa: CASSQNSDIATNEKLFF
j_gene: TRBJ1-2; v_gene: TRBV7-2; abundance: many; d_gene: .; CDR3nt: TGTGCCAGCAGCTTAGATTGGGATGGCTACACCTTC; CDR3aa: CASSLDWDGYTF
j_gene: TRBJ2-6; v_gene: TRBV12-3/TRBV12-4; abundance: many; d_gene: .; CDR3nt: TGTGCCAGCAGCCAAGCTAGCGCTGGGGCCAACGTCCTGACTTTC; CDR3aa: CASSQASAGANVLTF
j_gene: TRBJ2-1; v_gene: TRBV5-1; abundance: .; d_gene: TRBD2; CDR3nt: TGCGCCAGCGGGACGGGGTCAGCGGGAGGGACGAATGAGCAGTTCTTC; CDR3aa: CASGTGSAGGTNEQFF
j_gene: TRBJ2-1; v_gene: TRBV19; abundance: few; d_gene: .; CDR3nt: TGTGCCAGCTTAGACATCGGCGGATTTGAATATGAGCAGTTCTTC; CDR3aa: CASLDIGGFEYEQFF
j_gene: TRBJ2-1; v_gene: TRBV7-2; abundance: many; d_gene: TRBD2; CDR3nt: TGTGCCAGCGGACATAGCGGGTCCAACAATGAGCAGTTCTTC; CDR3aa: CASGHSGSNNEQFF
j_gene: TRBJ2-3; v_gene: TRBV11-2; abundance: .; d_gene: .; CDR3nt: TGTGCCAGCAGCTTAGATCCCAGAGGGGGGAGAACAGATACGCAGTGTTTT; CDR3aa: CASSLDPRGGRTDTQCF
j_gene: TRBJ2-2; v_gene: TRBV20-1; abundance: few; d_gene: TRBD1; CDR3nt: TGCAGTGCTGGGGGGACAGGAAACACCGGGGAGCTGTTTTTT; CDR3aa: CSAGGTGNTGELFF
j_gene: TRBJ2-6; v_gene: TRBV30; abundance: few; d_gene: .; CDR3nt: TGTGCCTGGGCCCAGAGGCCTGGGGCCAACGTCCTGACTTTC; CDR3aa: CAWAQRPGANVLTF
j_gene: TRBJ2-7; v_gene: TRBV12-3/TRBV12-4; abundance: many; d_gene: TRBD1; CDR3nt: TGTGCCAGCACGACTGCTACGAATACACCCGGGACAGGGGAGCTTGAGCAGTACTTC; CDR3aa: CASTTATNTPGTGELEQYF
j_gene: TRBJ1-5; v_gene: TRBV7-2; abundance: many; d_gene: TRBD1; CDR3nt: TGTGCCAGCAGCATCCCGATCAGGGGGCAGCCCCAGCATTTT; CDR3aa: CASSIPIRGQPQHF
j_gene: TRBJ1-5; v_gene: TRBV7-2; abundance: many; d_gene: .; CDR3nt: TGTGCCAGCAGCGGGACGTCCGTTGGGGGGAGCAATCAGCCCCAGCATTTT; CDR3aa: CASSGTSVGGSNQPQHF
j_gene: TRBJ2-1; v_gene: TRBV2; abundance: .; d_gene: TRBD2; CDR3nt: TGTGCCAGCAGCGAACTAGCGGGAGGGCAGGGTGAGCAGTTCTTC; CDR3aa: CASSELAGGQGEQFF
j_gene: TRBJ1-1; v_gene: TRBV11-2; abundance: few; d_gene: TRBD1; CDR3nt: TGTGCCAGCAGCTTAGTTTTAAGGGCTGGACAGGGATCGGACACTGAAGCTTTCTTT; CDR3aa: CASSLVLRAGQGSDTEAFF
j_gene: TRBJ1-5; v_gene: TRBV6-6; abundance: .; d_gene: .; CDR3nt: TGTGCCTGCAACACCCCTCGGGGAGTCGGGCAGCCCCAGCATTTT; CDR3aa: CACNTPRGVGQPQHF
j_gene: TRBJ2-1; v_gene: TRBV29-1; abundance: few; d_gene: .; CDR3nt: TGCAGCGTTGAAGATCGGGTAGGGACCCTACCCAATGAGCAGTTCTTC; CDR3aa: CSVEDRVGTLPNEQFF
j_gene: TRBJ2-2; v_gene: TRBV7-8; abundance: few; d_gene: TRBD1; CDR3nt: TGTGCCAGCAGCTTCGTTTCGACAGGGTTATACACCGGGGAGCTGTTTTTT; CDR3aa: CASSFVSTGLYTGELFF
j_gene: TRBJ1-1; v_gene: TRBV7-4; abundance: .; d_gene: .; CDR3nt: TGTGCCAGCAGCTCCCTAGGAGGGATCGTCGCTGAAGCTTTCTTT; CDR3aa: CASSSLGGIVAEAFF
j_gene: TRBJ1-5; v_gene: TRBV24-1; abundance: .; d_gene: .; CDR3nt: TGTGCCACCAGTGATTCTCAGGGAGGCAATCAGCCCCAGCATTTT; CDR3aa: CATSDSQGGNQPQHF
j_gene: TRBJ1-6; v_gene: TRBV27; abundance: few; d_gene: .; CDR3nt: TGTGCCAGCTCGGCCCTCTATAATTCACCCCTCCACTTT; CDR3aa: CASSALYNSPLHF
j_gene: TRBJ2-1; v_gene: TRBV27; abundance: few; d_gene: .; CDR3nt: TGTGCCAGCAGTTTCTGGACGTCCACCTACAATGAGCAGTTCTTC; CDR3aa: CASSFWTSTYNEQFF
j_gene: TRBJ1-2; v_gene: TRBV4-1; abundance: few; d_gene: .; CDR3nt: TGCGCCAGCAGCCAAGAGGGGGCTGGGGGCAGCTATGGCTACACCTTC; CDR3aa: CASSQEGAGGSYGYTF
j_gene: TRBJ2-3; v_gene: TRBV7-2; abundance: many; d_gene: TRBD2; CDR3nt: TGTGCCAGCAGCTTAGGATTTCTAGCGGGAGGGACGTCAGCAGATACGCAGTATTTT; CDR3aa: CASSLGFLAGGTSADTQYF
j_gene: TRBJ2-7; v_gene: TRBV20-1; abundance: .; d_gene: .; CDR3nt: TGCAGTGCTAGAGTTCCAGGCTCCTACGAGCAGTACTTC; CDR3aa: CSARVPGSYEQYF